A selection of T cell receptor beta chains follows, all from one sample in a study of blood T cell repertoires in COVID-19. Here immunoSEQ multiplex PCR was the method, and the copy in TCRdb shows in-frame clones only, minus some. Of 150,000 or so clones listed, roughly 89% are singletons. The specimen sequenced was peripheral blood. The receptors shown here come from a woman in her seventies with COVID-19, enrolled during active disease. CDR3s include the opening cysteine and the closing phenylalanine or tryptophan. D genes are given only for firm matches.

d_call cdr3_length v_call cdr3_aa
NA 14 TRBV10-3 CAIRDTTLNTEAFF
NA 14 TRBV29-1 CSAIHPGTPETQYF
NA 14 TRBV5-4 CASSLQDFQETQYF
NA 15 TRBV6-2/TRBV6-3 CASSASGRSNYGYTF
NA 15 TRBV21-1 CASSKGEDSNQPQHF
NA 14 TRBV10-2 CASSQDSTNQPQHF
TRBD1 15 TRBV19 CASSTGTGEIDTQYF
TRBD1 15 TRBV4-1 CASSRLGQELEKLFF
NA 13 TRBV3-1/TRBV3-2 CASSRAQSSPLHF
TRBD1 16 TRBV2 CASSGTGGLVNQPQHF
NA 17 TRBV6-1 CASSEGASGVSNEKLFF
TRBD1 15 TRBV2 CASRRTGNYNSPLHF
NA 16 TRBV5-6 CASSWNTGFSQETQYF
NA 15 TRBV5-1 CASSLWPGTNEKLFF
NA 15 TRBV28 CASSPPTGTNEKLFF
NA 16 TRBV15 CATSRDVKTTNEKLFF
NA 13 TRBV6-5 CASSYRGVETQYF
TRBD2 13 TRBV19 CASRAGGTGELFF
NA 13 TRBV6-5 CASSGAGPETQYF
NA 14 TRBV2 CASGDRPTNTEAFF
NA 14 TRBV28 CASSRRTVYYEQYF